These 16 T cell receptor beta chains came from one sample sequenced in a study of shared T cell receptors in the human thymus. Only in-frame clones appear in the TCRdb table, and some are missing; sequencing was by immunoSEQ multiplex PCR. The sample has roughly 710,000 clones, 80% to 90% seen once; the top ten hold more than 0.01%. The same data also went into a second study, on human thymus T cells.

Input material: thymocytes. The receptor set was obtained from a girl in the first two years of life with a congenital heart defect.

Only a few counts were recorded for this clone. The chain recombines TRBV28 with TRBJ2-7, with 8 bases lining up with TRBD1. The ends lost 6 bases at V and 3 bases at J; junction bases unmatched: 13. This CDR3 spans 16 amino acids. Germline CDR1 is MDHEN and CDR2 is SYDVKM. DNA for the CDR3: TGTGCCAGCAGCTCCGACAGGGGCAGGGGGAACTACGAGCAGTACTTC. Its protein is CASSSDRGRGNYEQYF.

The CDR3 sequence is CASSSGQGEEVNYGYTF. CDR3 nucleotide sequence: TGTGCCAGCAGCTCGGGACAGGGTGAGGAGGTAAACTATGGCTACACCTTC. The chain uses TRBV7-9 and TRBJ1-2, with TRBD1 identical over 9 bases. This CDR3 spans 17 amino acids. Germline-derived CDR1 and CDR2 are SEHNR and FQNEAQ (reference sequence). The J segment lost 2 bases and the V segment lost 4 bases, leaving 11 bases of the junction unmatched.

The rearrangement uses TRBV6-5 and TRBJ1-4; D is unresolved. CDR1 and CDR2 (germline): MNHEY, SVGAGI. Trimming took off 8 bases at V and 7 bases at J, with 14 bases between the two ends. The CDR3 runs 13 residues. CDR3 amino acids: CASGLWVGEKLFF. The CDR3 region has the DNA TGTGCCAGCGGACTGTGGGTCGGTGAAAAACTGTTTTTT.

This CDR3 is CASPLFREQYF. CDR3 nucleotide sequence: TGTGCCAGCCCACTCTTCCGAGAGCAGTACTTC. J is TRBJ2-7 and V is TRBV28; D gene ambiguous. The CDR3 covers 11 residues. The germline CDR1 and CDR2 sequences are MDHEN and SYDVKM. Trimming shortened V by 8 bases and J by 7 bases, and 12 bases separated the two germline ends. Combining the CDR3 with reference TRBV28 and TRBJ2-7 gives the whole variable domain DVKVTQSSRYLVKRTGEKVFLECVQDMDHENMFWYRQDPGLGLRLIYFSYDVKMKEKGDIPEGYSVSREKKERFSLILESASTNQTSMYLCASPLFREQYFGPGTRLTVT.

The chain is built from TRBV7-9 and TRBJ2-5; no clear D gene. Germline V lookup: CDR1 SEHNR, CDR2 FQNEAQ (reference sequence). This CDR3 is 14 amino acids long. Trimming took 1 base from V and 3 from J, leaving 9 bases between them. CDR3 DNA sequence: TGTGCCAGCAGCTTAGTCAGTCTTGAAGAGACCCAGTACTTC. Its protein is CASSLVSLEETQYF.

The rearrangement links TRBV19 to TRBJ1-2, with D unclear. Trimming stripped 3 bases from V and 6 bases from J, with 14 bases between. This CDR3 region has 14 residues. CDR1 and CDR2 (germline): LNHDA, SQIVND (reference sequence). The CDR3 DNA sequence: TGTGCCAGTAGTATTGAATTTGAGGATAATGGCTACACCTTC. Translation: CASSIEFEDNGYTF.

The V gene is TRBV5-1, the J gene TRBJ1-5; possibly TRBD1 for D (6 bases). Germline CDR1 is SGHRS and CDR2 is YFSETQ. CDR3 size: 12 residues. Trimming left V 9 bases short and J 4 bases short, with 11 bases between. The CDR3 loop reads CANGQLNQPQHF. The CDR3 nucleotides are TGCGCCAACGGACAGCTTAATCAGCCCCAGCATTTT.

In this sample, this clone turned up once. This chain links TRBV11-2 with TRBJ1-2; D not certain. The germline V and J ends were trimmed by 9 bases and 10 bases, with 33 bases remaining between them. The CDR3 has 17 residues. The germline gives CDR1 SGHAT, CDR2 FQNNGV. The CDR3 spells CASTLYVRSLYEPLYTF. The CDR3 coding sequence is TGTGCCAGTACCCTTTATGTCAGGTCCCTTTATGAGCCACTCTACACCTTC.

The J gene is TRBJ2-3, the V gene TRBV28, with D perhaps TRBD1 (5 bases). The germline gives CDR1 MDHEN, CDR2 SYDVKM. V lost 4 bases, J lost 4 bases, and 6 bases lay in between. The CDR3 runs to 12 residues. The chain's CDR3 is CASSSRADTQYF. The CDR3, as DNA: TGTGCCAGCAGTTCCAGGGCAGATACGCAGTATTTT.

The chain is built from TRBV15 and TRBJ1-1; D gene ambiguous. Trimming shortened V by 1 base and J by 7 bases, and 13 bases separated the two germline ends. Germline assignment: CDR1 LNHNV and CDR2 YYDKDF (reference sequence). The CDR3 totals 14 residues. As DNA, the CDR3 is TGTGCCACCAGCAGAGTTGGGTCTAGAGTTGAAGCTTTCTTT. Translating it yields CATSRVGSRVEAFF.

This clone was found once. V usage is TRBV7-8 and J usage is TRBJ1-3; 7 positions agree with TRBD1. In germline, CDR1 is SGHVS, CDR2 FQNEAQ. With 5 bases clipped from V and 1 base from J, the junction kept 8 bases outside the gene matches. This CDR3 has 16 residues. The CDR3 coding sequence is TGTGCCAGCAGCGCGCAAACGACAGGGTCTGGAAACACCATATATTTT. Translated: CASSAQTTGSGNTIYF.

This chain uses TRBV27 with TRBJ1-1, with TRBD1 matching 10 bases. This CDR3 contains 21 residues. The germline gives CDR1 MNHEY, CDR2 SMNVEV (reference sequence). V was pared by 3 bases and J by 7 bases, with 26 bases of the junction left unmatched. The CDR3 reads CASSFKGDRGLPDPTLHEAFF. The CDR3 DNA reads TGTGCCAGCAGTTTTAAGGGGGACAGGGGCCTGCCGGATCCAACCCTCCATGAAGCTTTCTTT.

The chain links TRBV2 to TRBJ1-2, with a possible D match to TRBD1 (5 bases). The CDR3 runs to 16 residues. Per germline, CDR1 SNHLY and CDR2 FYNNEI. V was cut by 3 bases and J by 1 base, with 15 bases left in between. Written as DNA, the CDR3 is TGTGCCAGCAGTGATCGGCGGAAGACAGATAACTATGGCTACACCTTC. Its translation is CASSDRRKTDNYGYTF. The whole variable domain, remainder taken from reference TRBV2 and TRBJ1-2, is EPEVTQTPSHQVTQMGQEVILRCVPISNHLYFYWYRQILGQKVEFLVSFYNNEISEKSEIFDDQFSVERPDGSNFTLKIRSTKLEDSAMYFCASSDRRKTDNYGYTFGSGTRLTVV.

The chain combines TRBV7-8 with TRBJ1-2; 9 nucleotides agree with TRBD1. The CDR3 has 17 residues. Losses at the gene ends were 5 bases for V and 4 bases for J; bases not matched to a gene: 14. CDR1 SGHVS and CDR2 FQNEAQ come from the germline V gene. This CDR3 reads CASSLGTGKRGLYGYTF. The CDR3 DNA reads TGTGCCAGCAGCCTAGGGACAGGGAAGCGGGGACTCTATGGCTACACCTTC.

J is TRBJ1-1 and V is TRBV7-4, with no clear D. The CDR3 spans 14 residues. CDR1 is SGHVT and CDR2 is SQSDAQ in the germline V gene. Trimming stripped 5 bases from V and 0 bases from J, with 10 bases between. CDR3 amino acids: CASSVRGLNTEAFF. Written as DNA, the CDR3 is TGTGCCAGCAGCGTACGAGGGCTGAACACTGAAGCTTTCTTT.

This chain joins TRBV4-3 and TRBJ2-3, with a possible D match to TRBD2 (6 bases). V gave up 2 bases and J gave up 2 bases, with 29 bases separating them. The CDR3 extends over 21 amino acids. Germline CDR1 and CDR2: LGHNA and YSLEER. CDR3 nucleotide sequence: TGCGCCAGCAGCCAACCCCTCGCGGGACGACGGGACTCAAAAGCCACAGATACGCAGTATTTT. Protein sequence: CASSQPLAGRRDSKATDTQYF.